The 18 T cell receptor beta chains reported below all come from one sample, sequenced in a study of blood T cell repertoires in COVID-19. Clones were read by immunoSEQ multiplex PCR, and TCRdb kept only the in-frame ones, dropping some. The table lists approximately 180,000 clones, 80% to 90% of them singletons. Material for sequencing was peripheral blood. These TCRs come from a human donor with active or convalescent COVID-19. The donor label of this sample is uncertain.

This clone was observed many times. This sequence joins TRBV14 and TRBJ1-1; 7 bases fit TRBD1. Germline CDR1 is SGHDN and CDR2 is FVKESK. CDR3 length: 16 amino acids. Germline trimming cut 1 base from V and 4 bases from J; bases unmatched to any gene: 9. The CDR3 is CASSQAPTGVGTEAFF. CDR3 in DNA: TGTGCCAGCAGCCAAGCTCCAACAGGGGTTGGCACTGAAGCTTTCTTT.

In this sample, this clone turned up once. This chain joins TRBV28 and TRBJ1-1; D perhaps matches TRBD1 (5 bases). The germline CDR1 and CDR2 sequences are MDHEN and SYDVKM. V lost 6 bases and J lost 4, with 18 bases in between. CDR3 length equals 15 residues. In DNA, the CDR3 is TGTGCCAGCAGACCGTCAGGGCTGGGGGGCACTGAAGCTTTCTTT. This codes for CASRPSGLGGTEAFF. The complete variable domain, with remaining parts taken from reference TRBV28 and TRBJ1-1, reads DVKVTQSSRYLVKRTGEKVFLECVQDMDHENMFWYRQDPGLGLRLIYFSYDVKMKEKGDIPEGYSVSREKKERFSLILESASTNQTSMYLCASRPSGLGGTEAFFGQGTRLTVV.

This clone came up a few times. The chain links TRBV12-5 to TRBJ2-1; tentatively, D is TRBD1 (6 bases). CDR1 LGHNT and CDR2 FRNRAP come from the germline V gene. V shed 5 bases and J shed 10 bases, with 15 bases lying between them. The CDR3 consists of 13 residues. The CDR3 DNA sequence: TGTGCTAGTGGTACCGCCATGGGGACAGAGCAGTTCTTC. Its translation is CASGTAMGTEQFF. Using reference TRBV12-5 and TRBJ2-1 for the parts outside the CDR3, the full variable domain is DARVTQTPRHKVTEMGQEVTMRCQPILGHNTVFWYRQTMMQGLELLAYFRNRAPLDDSGMPKDRFSAEMPDATLATLKIQPSEPRDSAVYFCASGTAMGTEQFFGPGTRLTVL.

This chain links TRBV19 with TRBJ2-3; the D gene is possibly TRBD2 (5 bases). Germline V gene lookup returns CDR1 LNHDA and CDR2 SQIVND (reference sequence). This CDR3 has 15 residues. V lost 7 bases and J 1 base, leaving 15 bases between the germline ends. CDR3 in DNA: TGTGCCAGTACAGGACCGGGGAAAGGCACAGATACGCAGTATTTT. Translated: CASTGPGKGTDTQYF.

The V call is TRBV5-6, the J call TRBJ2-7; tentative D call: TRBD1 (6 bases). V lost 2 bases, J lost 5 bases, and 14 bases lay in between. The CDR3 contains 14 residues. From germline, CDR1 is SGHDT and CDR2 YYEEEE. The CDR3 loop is CASSFAQGNDEQYF. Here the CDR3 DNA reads TGTGCCAGCAGCTTCGCACAGGGTAACGACGAGCAGTACTTC.

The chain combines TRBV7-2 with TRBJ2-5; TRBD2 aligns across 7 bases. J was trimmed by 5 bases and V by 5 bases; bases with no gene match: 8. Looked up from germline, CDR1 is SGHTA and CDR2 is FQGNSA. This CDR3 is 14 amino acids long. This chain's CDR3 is CASSELGGGETQYF. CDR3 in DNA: TGTGCCAGCAGCGAACTAGGCGGGGGTGAGACCCAGTACTTC.

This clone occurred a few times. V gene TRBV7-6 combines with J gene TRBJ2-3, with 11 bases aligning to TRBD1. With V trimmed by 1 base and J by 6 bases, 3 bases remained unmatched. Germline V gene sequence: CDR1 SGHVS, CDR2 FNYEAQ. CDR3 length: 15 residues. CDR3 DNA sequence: TGTGCCAGCAGCTTAGGGACAGGGGGCTTGGATACGCAGTATTTT. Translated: CASSLGTGGLDTQYF.

The DNA for the CDR3 is TGTGCCAGCACCGGGACAGGGCTATCCTACGAGCAGTACTTC. It translates to CASTGTGLSYEQYF. The V call is TRBV6-5, the J call TRBJ2-7; 9 bases fit TRBD1. V gave up 7 bases and J gave up 1 base; unmatched junction bases: 5. The CDR3 is 14 residues long. Per the germline V gene, CDR1 is MNHEY and CDR2 is SVGAGI.

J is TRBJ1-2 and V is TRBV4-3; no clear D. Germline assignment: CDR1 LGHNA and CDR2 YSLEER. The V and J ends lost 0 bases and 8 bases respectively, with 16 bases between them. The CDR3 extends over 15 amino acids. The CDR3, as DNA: TGCGCCAGCAGCCAAGATAACTCTTTTGGGAGGGGCTACACCTTC. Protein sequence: CASSQDNSFGRGYTF.

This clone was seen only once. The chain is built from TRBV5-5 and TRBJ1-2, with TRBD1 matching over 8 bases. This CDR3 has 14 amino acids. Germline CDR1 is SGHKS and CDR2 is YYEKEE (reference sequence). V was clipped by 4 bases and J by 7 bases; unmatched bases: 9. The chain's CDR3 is CASSKRPTGVGYTF. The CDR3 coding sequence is TGTGCCAGCAGCAAACGGCCGACAGGGGTTGGCTACACCTTC.

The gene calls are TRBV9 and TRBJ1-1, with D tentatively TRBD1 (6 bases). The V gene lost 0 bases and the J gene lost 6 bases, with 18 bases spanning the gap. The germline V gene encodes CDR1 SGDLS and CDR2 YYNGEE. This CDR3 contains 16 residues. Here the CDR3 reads CASSVATEQGSAEAFF. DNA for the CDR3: TGTGCCAGCAGCGTAGCTACGGAGCAGGGGAGCGCTGAAGCTTTCTTT. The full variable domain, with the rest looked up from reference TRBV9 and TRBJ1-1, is DSGVTQTPKHLITATGQRVTLRCSPRSGDLSVYWYQQSLDQGLQFLIQYYNGEERAKGNILERFSAQQFPDLHSELNLSSLELGDSALYFCASSVATEQGSAEAFFGQGTRLTVV.

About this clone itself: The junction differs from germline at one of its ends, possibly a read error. CDR3 coding DNA: TGTGCCAGCTCCCCACCGAGGGGTCAGGGGGCGGATGGCTACACCTTC. Protein sequence: CASSPPRGQGADGYTF. The chain employs TRBV18 and TRBJ1-2; 8 nucleotides agree with TRBD1. Germline loops: CDR1 KGHSH, CDR2 LQKENI. The CDR3 totals 16 residues.

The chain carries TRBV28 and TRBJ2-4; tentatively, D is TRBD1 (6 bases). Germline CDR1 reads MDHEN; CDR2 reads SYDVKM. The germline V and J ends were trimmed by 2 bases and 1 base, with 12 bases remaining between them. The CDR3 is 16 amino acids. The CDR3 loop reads CASSLTAGAAKNIQYF. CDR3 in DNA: TGTGCCAGCAGTTTAACCGCAGGGGCGGCCAAAAACATTCAGTACTTC.

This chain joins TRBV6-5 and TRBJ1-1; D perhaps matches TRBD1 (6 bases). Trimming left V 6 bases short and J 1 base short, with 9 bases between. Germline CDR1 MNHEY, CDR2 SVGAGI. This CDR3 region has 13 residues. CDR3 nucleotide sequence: TGTGCCAGCAGGTCGACAGGGAACACTGAAGCTTTCTTT. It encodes CASRSTGNTEAFF.

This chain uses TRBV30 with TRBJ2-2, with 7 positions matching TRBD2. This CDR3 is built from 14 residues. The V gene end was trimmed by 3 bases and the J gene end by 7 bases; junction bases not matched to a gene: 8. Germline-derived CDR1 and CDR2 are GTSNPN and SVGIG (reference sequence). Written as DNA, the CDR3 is TGTGCCTGGAGGGGGAGGGGAAATGGCGGGGAGCTGTTTTTT. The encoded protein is CAWRGRGNGGELFF.

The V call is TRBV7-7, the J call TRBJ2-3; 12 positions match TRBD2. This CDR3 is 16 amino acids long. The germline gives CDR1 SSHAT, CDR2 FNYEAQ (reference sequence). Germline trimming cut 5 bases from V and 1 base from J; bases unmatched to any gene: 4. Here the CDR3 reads CASSPTSGGRTDTQYF. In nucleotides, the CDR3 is TGTGCCAGCAGCCCCACTAGCGGGGGGCGCACAGATACGCAGTATTTT.

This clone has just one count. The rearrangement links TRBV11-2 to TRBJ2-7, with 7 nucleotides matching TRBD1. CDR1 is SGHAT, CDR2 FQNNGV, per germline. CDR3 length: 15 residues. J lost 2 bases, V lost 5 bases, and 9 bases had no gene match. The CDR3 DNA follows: TGTGCCAGCAGCCCCAGGGGGAAAACGGCCTACGAGCAGTACTTC. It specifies CASSPRGKTAYEQYF.

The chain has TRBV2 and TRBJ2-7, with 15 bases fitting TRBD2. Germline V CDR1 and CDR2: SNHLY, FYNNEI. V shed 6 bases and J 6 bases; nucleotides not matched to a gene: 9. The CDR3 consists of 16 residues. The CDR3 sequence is CASRAGLAGGRLEQYF. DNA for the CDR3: TGTGCCAGCAGGGCGGGACTAGCGGGAGGACGCCTCGAGCAGTACTTC.